The source of this T cell receptor (beta chain) is a study of blood T cell repertoires in COVID-19. On the study more broadly: Some COVID-19 samples were acute and others convalescent; all came from the United States, Italy and Spain. PBMCs, B-cell-depleted T cells, or T cells provided the cDNA or gDNA that made up the material.

Per the germline V gene, CDR1 is SGHTA and CDR2 is FQGNSA. The CDR3 contains 15 residues. Trimming took 3 bases from V and 0 from J, leaving 9 bases between them. Some clones are missing from TCRdb's copy, which holds only in-frame ones; the method was immunoSEQ multiplex PCR. The data hold more than 120,000 clones, with 88% observed a single time. In its sample, this clone was seen once. The sequencing input was peripheral blood. The origin of this receptor is a human donor in a cohort sampled during active COVID-19. The chain employs TRBV7-2 and TRBJ1-5; D not resolved. CDR3 DNA: TGTGCCAGCAGCTTCGCCGGGAATAGCAATCAGCCCCAGCATTTT. This sequence encodes CASSFAGNSNQPQHF.